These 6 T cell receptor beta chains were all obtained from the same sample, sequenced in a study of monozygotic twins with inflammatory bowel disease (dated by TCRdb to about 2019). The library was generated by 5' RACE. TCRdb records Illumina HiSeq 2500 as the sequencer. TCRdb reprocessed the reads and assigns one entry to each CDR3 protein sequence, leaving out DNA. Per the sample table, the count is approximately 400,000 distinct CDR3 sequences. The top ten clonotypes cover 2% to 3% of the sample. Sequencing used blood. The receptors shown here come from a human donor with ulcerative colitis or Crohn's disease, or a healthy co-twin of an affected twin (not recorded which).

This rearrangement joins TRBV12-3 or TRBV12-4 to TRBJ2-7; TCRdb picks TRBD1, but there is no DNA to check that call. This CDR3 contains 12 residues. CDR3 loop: CASSRTGSEQYF.

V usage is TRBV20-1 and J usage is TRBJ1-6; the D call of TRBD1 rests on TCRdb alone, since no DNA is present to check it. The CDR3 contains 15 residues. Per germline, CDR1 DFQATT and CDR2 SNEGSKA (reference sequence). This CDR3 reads CSASPGLESNSPLHF.

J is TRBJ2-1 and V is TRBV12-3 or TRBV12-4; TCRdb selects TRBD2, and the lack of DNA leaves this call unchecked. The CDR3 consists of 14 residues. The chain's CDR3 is CASSGTVSYNEQFF.

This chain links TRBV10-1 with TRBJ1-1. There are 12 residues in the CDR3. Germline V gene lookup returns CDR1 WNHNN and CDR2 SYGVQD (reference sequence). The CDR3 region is CASSFNSAEAFF.

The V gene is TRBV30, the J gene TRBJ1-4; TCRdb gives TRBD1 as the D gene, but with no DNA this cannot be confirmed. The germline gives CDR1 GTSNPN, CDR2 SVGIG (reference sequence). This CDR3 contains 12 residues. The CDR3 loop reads CAWSLGREKLFF.

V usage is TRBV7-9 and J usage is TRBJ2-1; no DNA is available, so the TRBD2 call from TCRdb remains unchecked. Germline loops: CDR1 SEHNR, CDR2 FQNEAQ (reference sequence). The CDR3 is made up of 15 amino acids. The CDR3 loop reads CASSFLADEDNEQFF.